This record concerns one TCR beta chain sequence. The data belong to a study of blood T cell repertoires in COVID-19. The wider study: The analysed material was cDNA or gDNA that came from T cells, B-cell-depleted T cells, or PBMCs.

Authors' processing steps: Counts of nucleated cells, estimated from reference gene primer amplification, were obtained. Assay: immunoSEQ multiplex PCR; the TCRdb copy retains only in-frame clones and omits some. From that table come the V and J calls and clone size; the DNA was used to work out D and trimming. The sample has over 75,000 clones, roughly 79% seen once; the top ten hold 15% to 20%. Trimming at V came to 4 bases and at J to 9 bases, leaving 8 bases not matched to a gene. CDR1 is SGHVS and CDR2 is FQNEAQ in the germline V gene. The CDR3 loop spans 15 amino acids. The sequence was collected from a human donor in a cohort sampled during active COVID-19. Sequences were obtained from peripheral blood. V usage is TRBV7-8 and J usage is TRBJ2-2; 10 bases match TRBD2. The CDR3 DNA sequence: TGTGCCAGCAGCTACCCCGGGACTAGCGCCAGGGAGCTGTTTTTT. The encoded protein is CASSYPGTSARELFF.